This T cell receptor (beta chain) was obtained from a study of T cells in localized non-small cell lung cancer. Some clones are missing from TCRdb's copy, which holds only in-frame ones; the method was immunoSEQ multiplex PCR. The table lists approximately 22,000 clones, roughly 89% of them singletons. As concerns this clone: Its antigen is as yet unknown.

This CDR3 comprises 16 residues. In germline, CDR1 is SGDLS, CDR2 YYNGEE. Trimming left V 6 bases short and J 4 bases short, with 19 bases between. Whole-study results and caveats: Longer overall survival accompanied higher blood T cell density. Sequencing was restricted to one tumor region; therefore, heterogeneity remains possible. Across samples, adjacent lung featured a median around 55 of the top 100 tumor clones. Measurement of T cell clonality placed uninvolved adjacent lung highest, above the level in tumor.

This TCR was sampled from a male donor aged 60 or over with stage I squamous cell lung carcinoma. V and J are TRBV9 and TRBJ2-2, with D perhaps TRBD2 (6 bases). Here the sequenced sample was peripheral blood, taken before any cancer treatment. The CDR3 spells CASNPQPILATGELFF. CDR3 nucleotides: TGTGCCAGCAACCCGCAGCCCATACTAGCCACCGGGGAGCTGTTTTTT.